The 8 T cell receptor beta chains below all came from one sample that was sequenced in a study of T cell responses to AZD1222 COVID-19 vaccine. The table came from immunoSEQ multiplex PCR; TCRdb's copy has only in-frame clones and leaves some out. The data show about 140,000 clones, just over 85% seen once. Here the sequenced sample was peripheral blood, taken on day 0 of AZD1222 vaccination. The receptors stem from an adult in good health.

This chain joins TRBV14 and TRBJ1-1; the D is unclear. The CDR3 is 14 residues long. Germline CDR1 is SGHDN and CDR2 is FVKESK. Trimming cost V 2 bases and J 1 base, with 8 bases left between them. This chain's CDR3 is CASSQLPGNTEAFF. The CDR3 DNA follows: TGTGCCAGCAGCCAATTACCAGGGAACACTGAAGCTTTCTTT.

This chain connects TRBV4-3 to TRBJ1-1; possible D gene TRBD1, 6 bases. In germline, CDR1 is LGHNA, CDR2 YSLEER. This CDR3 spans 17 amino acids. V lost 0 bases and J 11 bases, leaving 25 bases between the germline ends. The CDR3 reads CASSQDHRDTGPLGAFF. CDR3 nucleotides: TGCGCCAGCAGCCAAGACCACCGGGACACAGGGCCCCTTGGGGCTTTCTTT.

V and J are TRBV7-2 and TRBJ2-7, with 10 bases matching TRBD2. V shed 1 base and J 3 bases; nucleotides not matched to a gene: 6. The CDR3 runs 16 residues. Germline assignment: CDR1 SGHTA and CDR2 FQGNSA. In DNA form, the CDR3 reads TGTGCCAGCAGCTTAGACCGTGGACTAGCGGTCTACGAGCAGTACTTC. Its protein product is CASSLDRGLAVYEQYF.

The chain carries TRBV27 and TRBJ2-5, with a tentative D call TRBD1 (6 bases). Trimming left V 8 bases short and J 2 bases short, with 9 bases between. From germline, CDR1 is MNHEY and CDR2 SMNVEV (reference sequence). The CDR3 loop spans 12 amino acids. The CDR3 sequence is CASSGQQETQYF. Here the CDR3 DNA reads TGTGCCAGCTCCGGACAGCAAGAGACCCAGTACTTC.

The CDR3 protein is CASSTSADTQYF. CDR3 nucleotide sequence: TGTGCCAGCTCAACTAGCGCAGATACGCAGTATTTT. The chain joins TRBV10-3 to TRBJ2-3; 7 nucleotides line up with TRBD2. Germline V gives CDR1 ENHRY, CDR2 SYGVKD. The CDR3 runs to 12 residues. V gave up 10 bases and J gave up 4 bases; unmatched junction bases: 5.

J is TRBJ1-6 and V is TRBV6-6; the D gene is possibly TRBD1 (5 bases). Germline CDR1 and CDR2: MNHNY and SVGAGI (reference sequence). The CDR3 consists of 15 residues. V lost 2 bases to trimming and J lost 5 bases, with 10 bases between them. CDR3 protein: CASSYRGSDNSPLHF. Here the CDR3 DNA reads TGTGCCAGCAGTTACAGGGGATCGGATAATTCACCCCTCCACTTT.

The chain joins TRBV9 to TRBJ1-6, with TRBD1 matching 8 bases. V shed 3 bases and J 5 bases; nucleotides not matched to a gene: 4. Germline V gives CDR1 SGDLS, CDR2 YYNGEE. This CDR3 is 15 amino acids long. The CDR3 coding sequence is TGTGCCAGCAGCGGTCACAGGGGGGATAATTCACCCCTCCACTTT. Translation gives CASSGHRGDNSPLHF.

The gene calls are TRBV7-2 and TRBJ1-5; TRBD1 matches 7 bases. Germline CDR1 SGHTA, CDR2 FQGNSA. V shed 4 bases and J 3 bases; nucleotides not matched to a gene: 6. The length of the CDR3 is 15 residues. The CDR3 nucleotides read TGTGCCAGCAGCTACGACAGGGCTTCCAATCAGCCCCAGCATTTT. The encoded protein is CASSYDRASNQPQHF. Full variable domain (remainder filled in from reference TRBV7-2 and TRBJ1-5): GAGVSQSPSNKVTEKGKDVELRCDPISGHTALYWYRQSLGQGLEFLIYFQGNSAPDKSGLPSDRFSAERTGGSVSTLTIQRTQQEDSAVYLCASSYDRASNQPQHFGDGTRLSIL.